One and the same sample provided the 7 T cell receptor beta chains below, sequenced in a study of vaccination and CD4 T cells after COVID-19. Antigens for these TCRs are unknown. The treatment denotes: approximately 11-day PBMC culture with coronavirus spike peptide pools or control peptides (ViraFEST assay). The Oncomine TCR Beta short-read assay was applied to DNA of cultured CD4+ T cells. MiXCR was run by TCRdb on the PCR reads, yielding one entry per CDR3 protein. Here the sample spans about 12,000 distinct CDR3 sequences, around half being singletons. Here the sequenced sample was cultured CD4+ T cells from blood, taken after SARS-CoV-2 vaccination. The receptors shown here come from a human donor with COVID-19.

CDR3 in amino acids: CASSFRQINQPQHF. The CDR3 coding sequence is TGTGCCAGCAGTTTTCGACAGATTAATCAGCCCCAGCATTTT. The chain couples TRBV12-3 or TRBV12-4 to TRBJ1-5; D perhaps matches TRBD1 (5 bases). The V end lost 3 bases, the J end lost 4 bases, and 10 bases lay between the germline ends. The length of the CDR3 is 14 residues.

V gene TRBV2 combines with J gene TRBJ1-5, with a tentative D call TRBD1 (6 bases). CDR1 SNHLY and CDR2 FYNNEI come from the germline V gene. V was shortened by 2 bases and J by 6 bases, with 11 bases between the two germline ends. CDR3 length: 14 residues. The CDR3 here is CASSEQRGGQPQHF. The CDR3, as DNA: TGTGCCAGCAGTGAACAAAGGGGGGGTCAGCCCCAGCATTTT.

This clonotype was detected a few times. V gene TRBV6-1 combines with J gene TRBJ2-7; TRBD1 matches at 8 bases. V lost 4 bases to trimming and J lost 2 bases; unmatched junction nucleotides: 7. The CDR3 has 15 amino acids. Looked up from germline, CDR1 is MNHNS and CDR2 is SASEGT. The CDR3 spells CASSAVQGGPYEQYF. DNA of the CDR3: TGTGCCAGCAGTGCGGTACAGGGGGGCCCCTACGAGCAGTACTTC.

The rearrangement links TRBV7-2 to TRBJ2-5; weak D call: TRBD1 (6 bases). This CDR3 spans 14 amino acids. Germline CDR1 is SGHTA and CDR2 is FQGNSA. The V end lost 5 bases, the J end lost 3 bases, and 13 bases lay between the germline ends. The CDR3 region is CASSQKQGEETQYF. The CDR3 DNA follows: TGTGCCAGCAGCCAGAAACAGGGAGAAGAGACCCAGTACTTC.

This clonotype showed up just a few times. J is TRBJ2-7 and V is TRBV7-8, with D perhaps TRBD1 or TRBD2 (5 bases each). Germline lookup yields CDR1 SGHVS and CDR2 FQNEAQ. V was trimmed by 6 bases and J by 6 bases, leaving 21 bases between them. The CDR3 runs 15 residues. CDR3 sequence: CASRSEGSLSSEQYF. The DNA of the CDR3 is TGTGCCAGCAGATCAGAGGGGTCCCTGTCTTCCGAGCAGTACTTC.

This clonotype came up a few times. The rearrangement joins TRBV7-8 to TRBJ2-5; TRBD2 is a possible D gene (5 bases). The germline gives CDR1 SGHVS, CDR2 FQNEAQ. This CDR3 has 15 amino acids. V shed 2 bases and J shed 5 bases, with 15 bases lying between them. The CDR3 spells CASSLRRKLGETQYF. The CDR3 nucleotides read TGTGCCAGCAGCTTAAGGAGGAAGCTAGGGGAGACCCAGTACTTC. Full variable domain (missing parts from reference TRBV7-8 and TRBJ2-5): GAGVSQSPRYKVAKRGQDVALRCDPISGHVSLFWYQQALGQGPEFLTYFQNEAQLDKSGLPSDRFFAERPEGSVSTLKIQRTQQEDSAVYLCASSLRRKLGETQYFGPGTRLLVL.

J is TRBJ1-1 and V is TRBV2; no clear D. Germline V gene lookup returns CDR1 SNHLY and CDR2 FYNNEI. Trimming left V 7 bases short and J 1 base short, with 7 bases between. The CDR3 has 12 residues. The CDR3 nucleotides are TGTGCCAGCAATCTGAAGAACACTGAAGCTTTCTTT. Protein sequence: CASNLKNTEAFF. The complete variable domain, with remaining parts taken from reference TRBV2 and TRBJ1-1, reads EPEVTQTPSHQVTQMGQEVILRCVPISNHLYFYWYRQILGQKVEFLVSFYNNEISEKSEIFDDQFSVERPDGSNFTLKIRSTKLEDSAMYFCASNLKNTEAFFGQGTRLTVV.